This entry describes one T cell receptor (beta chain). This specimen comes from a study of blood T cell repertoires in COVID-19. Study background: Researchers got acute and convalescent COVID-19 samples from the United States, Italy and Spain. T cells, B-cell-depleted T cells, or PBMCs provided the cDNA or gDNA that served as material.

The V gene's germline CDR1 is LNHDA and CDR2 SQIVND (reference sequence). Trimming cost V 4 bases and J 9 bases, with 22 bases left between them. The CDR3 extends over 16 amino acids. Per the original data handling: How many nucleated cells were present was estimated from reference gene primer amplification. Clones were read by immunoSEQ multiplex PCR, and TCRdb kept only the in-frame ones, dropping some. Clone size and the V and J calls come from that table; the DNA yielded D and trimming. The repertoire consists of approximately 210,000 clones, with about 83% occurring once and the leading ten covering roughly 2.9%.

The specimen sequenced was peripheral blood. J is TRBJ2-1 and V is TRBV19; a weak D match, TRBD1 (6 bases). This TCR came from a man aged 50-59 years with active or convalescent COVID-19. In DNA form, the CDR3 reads TGTGCCAGTAGTAAAGGGGGTCCGGGACCTGTCGTTGAGCAGTTCTTC. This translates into CASSKGGPGPVVEQFF.